The source of this TCR beta chain is a study of regulatory T cells in long-lasting Graves disease. Specified time point: newly diagnosed GD, antithyroid drugs for less than 3 months. The TCR library was made from RNA extracted from PBMCs. V was clipped by 1 base and J by 10 bases, with 14 bases between them. Germline CDR1 and CDR2: MNHEY and SVGAGI. The CDR3 has 15 amino acids. Construction of the TCR beta libraries employed iRepertoire HTBI primers in conjunction with Arm-PCR of CDR3 regions. TCRdb redid the calling of the multiplex PCR reads with MiXCR, one entry per CDR3 protein. The repertoire holds 300,000 to 400,000 distinct CDR3 sequences, about a sixth seen once, with around 36% in the top ten.

The sample here was peripheral blood mononuclear cells (PBMCs), taken at new diagnosis, from a patient treated with antithyroid drugs. The chain combines TRBV6-5 with TRBJ1-6; possibly TRBD1 for D (5 bases). This clonotype originated in a female donor with Graves disease. The CDR3 protein is CASSYLGPEPSPLHF. DNA for the CDR3: TGTGCCAGCAGTTACTTGGGACCAGAGCCCTCACCCCTCCACTTT.